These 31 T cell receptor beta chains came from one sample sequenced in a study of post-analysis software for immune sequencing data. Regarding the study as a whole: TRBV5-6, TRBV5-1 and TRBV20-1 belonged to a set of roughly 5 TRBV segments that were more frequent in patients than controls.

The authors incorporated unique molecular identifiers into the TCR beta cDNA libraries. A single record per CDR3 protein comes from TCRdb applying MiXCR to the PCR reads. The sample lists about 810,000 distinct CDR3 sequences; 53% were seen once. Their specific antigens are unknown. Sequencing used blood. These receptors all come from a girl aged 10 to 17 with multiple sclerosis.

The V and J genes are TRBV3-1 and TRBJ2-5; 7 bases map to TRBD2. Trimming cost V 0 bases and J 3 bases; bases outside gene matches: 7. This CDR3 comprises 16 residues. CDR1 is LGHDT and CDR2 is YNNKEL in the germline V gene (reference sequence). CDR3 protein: CASSQDIWTSKETQYF. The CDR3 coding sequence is TGTGCCAGCAGCCAAGATATATGGACTAGTAAAGAGACCCAGTACTTC.

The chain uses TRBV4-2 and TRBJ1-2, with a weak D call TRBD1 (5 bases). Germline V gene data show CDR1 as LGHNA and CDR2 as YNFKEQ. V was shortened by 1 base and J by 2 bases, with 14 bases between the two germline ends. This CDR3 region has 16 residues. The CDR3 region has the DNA TGTGCCAGCAGCCAAGCTGGTGGGGACCCCAACTATGGCTACACCTTC. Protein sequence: CASSQAGGDPNYGYTF.

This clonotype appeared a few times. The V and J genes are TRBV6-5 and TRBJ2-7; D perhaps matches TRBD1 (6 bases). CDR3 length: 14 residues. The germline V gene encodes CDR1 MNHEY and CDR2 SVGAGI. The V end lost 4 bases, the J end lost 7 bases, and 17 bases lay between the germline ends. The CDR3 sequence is CASSSSWGQGEQYF. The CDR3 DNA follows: TGTGCCAGCAGTTCGTCGTGGGGGCAGGGGGAGCAGTACTTC.

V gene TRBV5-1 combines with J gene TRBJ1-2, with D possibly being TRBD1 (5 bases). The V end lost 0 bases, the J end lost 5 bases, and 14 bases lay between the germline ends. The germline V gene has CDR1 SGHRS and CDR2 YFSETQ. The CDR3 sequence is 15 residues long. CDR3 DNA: TGCGCCAGCAGCTTGGACGCCGGGACCGAGTATGGCTACACCTTC. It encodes CASSLDAGTEYGYTF. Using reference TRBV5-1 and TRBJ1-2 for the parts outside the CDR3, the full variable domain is KAGVTQTPRYLIKTRGQQVTLSCSPISGHRSVSWYQQTPGQGLQFLFEYFSETQRNKGNFPGRFSGRQFSNSRSEMNVSTLELGDSALYLCASSLDAGTEYGYTFGSGTRLTVV.

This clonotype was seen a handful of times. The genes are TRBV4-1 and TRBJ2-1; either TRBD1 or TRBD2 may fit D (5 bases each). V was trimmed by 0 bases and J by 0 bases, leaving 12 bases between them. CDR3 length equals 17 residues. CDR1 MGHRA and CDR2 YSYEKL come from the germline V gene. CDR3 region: CASSQDDWGSSYNEQFF. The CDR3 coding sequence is TGCGCCAGCAGCCAAGATGACTGGGGGAGCTCCTACAATGAGCAGTTCTTC.

CDR3 residues: CASRNRDRGLSGANVLTF. Written as DNA, the CDR3 is TGTGCCAGCAGAAATCGGGACAGGGGTCTCTCTGGGGCCAACGTCCTGACTTTC. The chain carries TRBV7-9 and TRBJ2-6; 10 nucleotides align to TRBD1. The CDR3 spans 18 residues. The germline V gene has CDR1 SEHNR and CDR2 FQNEAQ (reference sequence). Trimming removed 6 bases from V and 0 bases from J; junction bases left unmatched: 8.

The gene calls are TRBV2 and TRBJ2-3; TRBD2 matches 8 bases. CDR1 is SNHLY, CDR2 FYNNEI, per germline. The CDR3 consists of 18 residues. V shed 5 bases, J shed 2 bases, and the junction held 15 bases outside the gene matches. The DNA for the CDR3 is TGTGCCAGCAGTTCTACGAAGGGCGGGGGGCCCTCCACAGATACGCAGTATTTT. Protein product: CASSSTKGGGPSTDTQYF.

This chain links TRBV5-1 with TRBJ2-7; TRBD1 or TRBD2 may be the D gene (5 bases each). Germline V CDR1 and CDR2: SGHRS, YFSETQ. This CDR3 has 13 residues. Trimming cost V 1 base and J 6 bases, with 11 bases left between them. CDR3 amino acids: CASSLWGSGEQYF. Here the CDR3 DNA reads TGCGCCAGCAGCTTGTGGGGGAGTGGCGAGCAGTACTTC. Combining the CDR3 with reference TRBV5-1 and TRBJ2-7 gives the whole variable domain KAGVTQTPRYLIKTRGQQVTLSCSPISGHRSVSWYQQTPGQGLQFLFEYFSETQRNKGNFPGRFSGRQFSNSRSEMNVSTLELGDSALYLCASSLWGSGEQYFGPGTRLTVT.

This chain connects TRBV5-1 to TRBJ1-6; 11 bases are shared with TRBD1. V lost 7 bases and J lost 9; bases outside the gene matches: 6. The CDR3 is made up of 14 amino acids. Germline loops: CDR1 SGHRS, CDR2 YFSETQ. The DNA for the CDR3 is TGCGCCAGCGGCCGGACAGGGGGCAGTTCACCCCTCCACTTT. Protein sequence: CASGRTGGSSPLHF.

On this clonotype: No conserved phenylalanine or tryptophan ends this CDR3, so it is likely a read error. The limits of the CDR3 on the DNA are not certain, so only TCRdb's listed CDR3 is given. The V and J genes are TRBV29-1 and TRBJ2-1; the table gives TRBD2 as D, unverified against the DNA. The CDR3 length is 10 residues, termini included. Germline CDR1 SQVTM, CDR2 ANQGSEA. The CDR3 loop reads CSVERELEFV.

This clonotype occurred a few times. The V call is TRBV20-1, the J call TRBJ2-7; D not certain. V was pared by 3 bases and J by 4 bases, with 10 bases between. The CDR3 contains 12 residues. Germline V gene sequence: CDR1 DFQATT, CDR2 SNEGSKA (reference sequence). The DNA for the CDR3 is TGCAGTGCTAGGGCTTGGGGATACGAGCAGTACTTC. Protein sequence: CSARAWGYEQYF.

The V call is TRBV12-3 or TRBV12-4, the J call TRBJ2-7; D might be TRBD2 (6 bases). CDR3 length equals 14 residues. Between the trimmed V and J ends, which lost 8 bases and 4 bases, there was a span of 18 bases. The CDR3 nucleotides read TGTGCCAGCCGATTGAGTAGCGGCGTTTACGAGCAGTACTTC. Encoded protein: CASRLSSGVYEQYF.

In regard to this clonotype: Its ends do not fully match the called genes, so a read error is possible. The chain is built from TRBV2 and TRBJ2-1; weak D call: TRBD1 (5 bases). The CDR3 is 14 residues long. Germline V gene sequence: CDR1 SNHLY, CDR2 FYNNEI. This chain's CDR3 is CASSSGFSYNEQVF. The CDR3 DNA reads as TGTGCCAGCAGTTCAGGGTTCTCCTACAATGAGCAGGTCTTC. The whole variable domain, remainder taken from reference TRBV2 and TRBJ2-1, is EPEVTQTPSHQVTQMGQEVILRCVPISNHLYFYWYRQILGQKVEFLVSFYNNEISEKSEIFDDQFSVERPDGSNFTLKIRSTKLEDSAMYFCASSSGFSYNEQVFGPGTRLTVL.

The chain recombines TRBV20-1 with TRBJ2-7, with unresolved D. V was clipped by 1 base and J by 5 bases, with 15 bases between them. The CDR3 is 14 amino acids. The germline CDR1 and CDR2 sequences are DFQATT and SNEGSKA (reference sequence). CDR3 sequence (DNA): TGCAGTGCTAGAGGCGGAACGATAAAGAACGAGCAGTACTTC. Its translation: CSARGGTIKNEQYF.

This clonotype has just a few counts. The CDR3 loop is CAISENPQGGKNIQYF. For the CDR3, the DNA is TGTGCCATCAGTGAGAACCCGCAGGGGGGAAAAAACATTCAGTACTTC. J is TRBJ2-4 and V is TRBV10-3; weak D call: TRBD1 (7 bases). The CDR3 loop spans 16 amino acids. Trimming took off 2 bases at V and 4 bases at J, with 15 bases between the two ends. Germline lookup yields CDR1 ENHRY and CDR2 SYGVKD.

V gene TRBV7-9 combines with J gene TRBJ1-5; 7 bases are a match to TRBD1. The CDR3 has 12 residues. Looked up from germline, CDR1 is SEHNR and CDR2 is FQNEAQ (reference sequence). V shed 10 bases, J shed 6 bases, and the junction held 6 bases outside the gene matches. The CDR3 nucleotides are TGTGCCATCACAGGGGAAGGTCAGCCCCAGCATTTT. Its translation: CAITGEGQPQHF. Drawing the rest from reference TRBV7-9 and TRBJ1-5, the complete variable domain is DTGVSQNPRHKITKRGQNVTFRCDPISEHNRLYWYRQTLGQGPEFLTYFQNEAQLEKSRLLSDRFSAERPKGSFSTLEIQRTEQGDSAMYLCAITGEGQPQHFGDGTRLSIL.

CDR3: CASSYTRTDIQETQYF. In nucleotides, the CDR3 is TGTGCCAGCAGTTACACCCGGACAGATATACAAGAGACCCAGTACTTC. The chain uses TRBV6-6 and TRBJ2-5, with D possibly being TRBD1 (6 bases). The germline CDR1 and CDR2 sequences are MNHNY and SVGAGI (reference sequence). The CDR3 sequence is 16 residues long. V was cut by 2 bases and J by 2 bases, with 15 bases left in between.

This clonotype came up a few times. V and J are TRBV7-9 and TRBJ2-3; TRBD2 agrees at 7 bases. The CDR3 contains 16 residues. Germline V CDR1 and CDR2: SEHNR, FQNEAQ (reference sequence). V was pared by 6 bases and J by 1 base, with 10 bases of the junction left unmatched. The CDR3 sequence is CASSRPGLLRTDTQYF. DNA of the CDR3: TGTGCCAGCAGTAGGCCGGGACTACTTCGCACAGATACGCAGTATTTT.

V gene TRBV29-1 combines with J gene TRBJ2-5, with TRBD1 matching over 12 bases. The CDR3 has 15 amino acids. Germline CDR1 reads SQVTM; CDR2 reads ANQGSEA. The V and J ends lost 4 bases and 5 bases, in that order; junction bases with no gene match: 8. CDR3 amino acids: CSVATGTGGGETQYF. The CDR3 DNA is TGCAGCGTTGCGACCGGGACAGGGGGCGGGGAGACCCAGTACTTC.

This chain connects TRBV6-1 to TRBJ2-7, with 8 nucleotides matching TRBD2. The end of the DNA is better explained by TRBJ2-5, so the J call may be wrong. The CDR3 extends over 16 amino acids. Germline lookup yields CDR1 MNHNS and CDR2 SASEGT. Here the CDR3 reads CASRVGLAIPQETQYF. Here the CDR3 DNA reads TGTGCCAGCAGGGTCGGACTAGCAATCCCCCAAGAGACCCAGTACTTC.

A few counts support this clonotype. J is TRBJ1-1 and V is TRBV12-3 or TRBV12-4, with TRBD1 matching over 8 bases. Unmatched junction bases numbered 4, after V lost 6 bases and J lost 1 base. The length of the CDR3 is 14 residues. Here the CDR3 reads CASRPTGENTEAFF. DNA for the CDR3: TGTGCCAGCAGGCCGACAGGGGAGAACACTGAAGCTTTCTTT.

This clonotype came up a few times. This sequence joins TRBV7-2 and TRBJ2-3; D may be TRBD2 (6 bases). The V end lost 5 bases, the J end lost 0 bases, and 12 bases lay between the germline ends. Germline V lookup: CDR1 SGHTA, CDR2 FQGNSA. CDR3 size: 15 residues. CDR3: CASSRRLGSTDTQYF. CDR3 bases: TGTGCCAGCAGCCGGCGACTAGGAAGCACAGATACGCAGTATTTT.

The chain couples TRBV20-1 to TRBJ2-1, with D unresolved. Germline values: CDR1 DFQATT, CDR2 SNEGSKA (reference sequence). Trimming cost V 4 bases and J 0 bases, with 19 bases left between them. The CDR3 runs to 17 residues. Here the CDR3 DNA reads TGCAGTGCTAATGGCGGATCCCATAGTACCTCCTACAATGAGCAGTTCTTC. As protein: CSANGGSHSTSYNEQFF.

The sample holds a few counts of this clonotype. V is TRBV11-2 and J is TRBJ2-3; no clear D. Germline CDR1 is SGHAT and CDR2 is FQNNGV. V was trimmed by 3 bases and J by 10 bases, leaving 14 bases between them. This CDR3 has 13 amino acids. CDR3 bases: TGTGCCAGCAGCTTGGTGTCGGGCGGTTCGCAGTATTTT. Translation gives CASSLVSGGSQYF.

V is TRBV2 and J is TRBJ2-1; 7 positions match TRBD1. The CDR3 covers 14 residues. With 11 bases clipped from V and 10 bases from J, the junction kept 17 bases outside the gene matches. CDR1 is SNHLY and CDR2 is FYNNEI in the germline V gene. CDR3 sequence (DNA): TGTGCCGGTAGAACCGGGACAGAACTCTACGAGCAGTTCTTC. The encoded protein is CAGRTGTELYEQFF.

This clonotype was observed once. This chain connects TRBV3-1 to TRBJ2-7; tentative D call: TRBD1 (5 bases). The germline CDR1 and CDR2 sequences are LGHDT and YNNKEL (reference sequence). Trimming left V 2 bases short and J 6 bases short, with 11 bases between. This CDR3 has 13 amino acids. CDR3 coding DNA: TGTGCCAGCAGCCAACGTCAGGGCTGCGAGCAGTACTTC. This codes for CASSQRQGCEQYF.

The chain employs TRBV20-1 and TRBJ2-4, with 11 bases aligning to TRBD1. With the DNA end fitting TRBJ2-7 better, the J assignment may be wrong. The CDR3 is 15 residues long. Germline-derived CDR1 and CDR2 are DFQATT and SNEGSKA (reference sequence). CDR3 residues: CSASEGTGGWYEQYF. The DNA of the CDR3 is TGCAGTGCTAGTGAGGGGACAGGGGGGTGGTACGAGCAGTACTTC.

The CDR3 spells CASSVAYEQFF. The CDR3 DNA sequence: TGTGCCAGCAGCGTAGCCTATGAGCAGTTCTTC. This chain connects TRBV9 to TRBJ2-1; no firm D call. Trimming removed 0 bases from V and 8 bases from J, with 3 bases in between. This CDR3 spans 11 amino acids. Germline V gives CDR1 SGDLS, CDR2 YYNGEE.

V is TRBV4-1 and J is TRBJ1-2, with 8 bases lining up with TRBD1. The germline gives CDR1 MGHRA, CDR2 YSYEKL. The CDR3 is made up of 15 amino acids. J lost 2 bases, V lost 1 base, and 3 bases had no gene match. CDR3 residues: CASSQGDRFNYGYTF. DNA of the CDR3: TGCGCCAGCAGCCAAGGGGACAGGTTCAACTATGGCTACACCTTC.

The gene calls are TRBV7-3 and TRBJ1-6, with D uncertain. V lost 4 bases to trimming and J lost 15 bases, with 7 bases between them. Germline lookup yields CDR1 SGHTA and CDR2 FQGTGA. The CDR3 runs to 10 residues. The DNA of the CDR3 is TGTGCCAGCAGCTCAAAAGGCCTCCACTTT. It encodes CASSSKGLHF. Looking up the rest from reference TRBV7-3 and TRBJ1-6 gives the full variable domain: GAGVSQTPSNKVTEKGKYVELRCDPISGHTALYWYRQSLGQGPEFLIYFQGTGAADDSGLPNDRFFAVRPEGSVSTLKIQRTERGDSAVYLCASSSKGLHFGNGTRLTVT.

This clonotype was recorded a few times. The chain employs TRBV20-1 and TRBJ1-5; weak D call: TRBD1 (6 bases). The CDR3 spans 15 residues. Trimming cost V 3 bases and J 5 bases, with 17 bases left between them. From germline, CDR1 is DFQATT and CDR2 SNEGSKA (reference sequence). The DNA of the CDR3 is TGCAGTGCTAGTGTTCATACAGGGCTCCATCAGCCCCAGCATTTT. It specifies CSASVHTGLHQPQHF.